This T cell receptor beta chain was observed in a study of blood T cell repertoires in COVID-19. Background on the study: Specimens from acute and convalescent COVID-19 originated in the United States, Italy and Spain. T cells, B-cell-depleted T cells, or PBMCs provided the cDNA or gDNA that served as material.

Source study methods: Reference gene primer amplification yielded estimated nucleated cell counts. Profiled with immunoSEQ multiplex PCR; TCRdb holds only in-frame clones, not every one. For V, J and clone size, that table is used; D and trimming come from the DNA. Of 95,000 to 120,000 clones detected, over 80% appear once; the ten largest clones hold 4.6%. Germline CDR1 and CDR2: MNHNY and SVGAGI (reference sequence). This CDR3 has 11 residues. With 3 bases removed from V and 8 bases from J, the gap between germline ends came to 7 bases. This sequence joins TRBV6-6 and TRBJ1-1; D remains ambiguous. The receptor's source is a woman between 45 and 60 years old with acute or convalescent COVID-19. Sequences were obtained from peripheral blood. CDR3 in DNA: TGTGCCAGCAGTTATGAGTTCGAAGCTTTCTTT. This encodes CASSYEFEAFF.